These 14 T cell receptor beta chains were all obtained from the same sample, sequenced in a study of T cells after somatic rescue of genetic block. Sequencing was performed with immunoSEQ multiplex PCR; in TCRdb, only in-frame clones are kept and a portion is missing. The sample includes roughly 71,000 clones, roughly 88% of them seen just once. Sequenced input: peripheral blood mononuclear cells (PBMCs). These TCRs come from a man between 25 and 39 years old.

V and J are TRBV28 and TRBJ2-7, with TRBD1 matching over 9 bases. Trimming took 5 bases from V and 3 from J; bases not matched to a gene: 5. The CDR3 consists of 14 residues. Germline-derived CDR1 and CDR2 are MDHEN and SYDVKM. This chain's CDR3 is CASSPGTGHYEQYF. The CDR3 DNA reads TGTGCCAGCAGTCCCGGGACAGGGCACTACGAGCAGTACTTC.

This chain uses TRBV28 with TRBJ2-7; 7 nucleotides agree with TRBD2. Germline V CDR1 and CDR2: MDHEN, SYDVKM. The CDR3 covers 14 residues. J was trimmed by 2 bases and V by 8 bases; bases with no gene match: 9. In nucleotides, the CDR3 is TGTGCCAGCCGCCCGGGGCTAGCGGCCTACGAGCAGTACTTC. Its protein product is CASRPGLAAYEQYF.

This clone occurred once. This rearrangement joins TRBV5-1 to TRBJ1-1; 8 bases are a match to TRBD1. The ends lost 4 bases at V and 3 bases at J; junction bases unmatched: 8. The CDR3 runs to 15 residues. Germline V CDR1 and CDR2: SGHRS, YFSETQ. The CDR3: CASSRNRGADTEAFF. The CDR3, as DNA: TGCGCCAGCAGCAGGAACAGGGGGGCAGACACTGAAGCTTTCTTT.

The chain has TRBV18 and TRBJ1-1, with 9 nucleotides matching TRBD1. The length of the CDR3 is 17 residues. Trimming took 1 base from V and 5 from J; bases not matched to a gene: 11. Germline V CDR1 and CDR2: KGHSH, LQKENI. Written as DNA, the CDR3 is TGTGCCAGCTCACCACTAGCCACGGGACAGGGTTGGACTGAAGCTTTCTTT. Translating gives CASSPLATGQGWTEAFF.

The V gene is TRBV6-4, the J gene TRBJ1-6, with 7 bases lining up with TRBD1. Germline values: CDR1 MRHNA, CDR2 SNTAGT. This CDR3 is built from 15 residues. The J segment lost 6 bases and the V segment lost 6 bases, leaving 8 bases of the junction unmatched. The CDR3 sequence is CASSYSRDSNSPLHF. The CDR3, as DNA: TGTGCCAGCAGCTACTCCCGGGACAGTAATTCACCCCTCCACTTT.

The chain has TRBV2 and TRBJ2-1; 8 bases map to TRBD2. The J segment lost 7 bases and the V segment lost 0 bases, leaving 8 bases of the junction unmatched. The CDR3 runs 16 residues. The germline gives CDR1 SNHLY, CDR2 FYNNEI. CDR3 sequence: CASSEAAGGAKNEQFF. For the CDR3, the DNA is TGTGCCAGCAGTGAAGCTGCCGGGGGGGCGAAAAATGAGCAGTTCTTC.

Details on this clone: The same CDR3 can be traced to other DNA sequences in this sample. The rearrangement joins TRBV19 to TRBJ1-1; the D gene is possibly TRBD1 (5 bases). CDR3 length equals 14 residues. V was clipped by 5 bases and J by 2 bases, with 12 bases between them. Germline V gene data show CDR1 as LNHDA and CDR2 as SQIVND (reference sequence). CDR3 nucleotide sequence: TGTGCCAGTAGTCCACGGGACCGAAACACTGAAGCTTTCTTT. Translating gives CASSPRDRNTEAFF. The entire variable domain, with the rest obtained from reference TRBV19 and TRBJ1-1, is as follows: DGGITQSPKYLFRKEGQNVTLSCEQNLNHDAMYWYRQDPGQGLRLIYYSQIVNDFQKGDIAEGYSVSREKKESFPLTVTSAQKNPTAFYLCASSPRDRNTEAFFGQGTRLTVV.

The chain combines TRBV4-2 with TRBJ2-2, with D uncertain. Germline V gene lookup returns CDR1 LGHNA and CDR2 YNFKEQ. With 6 bases removed from V and 4 bases from J, the gap between germline ends came to 3 bases. This CDR3 has 11 amino acids. The CDR3 spells CASRSTGELFF. The CDR3 coding sequence is TGTGCCAGCAGAAGCACCGGGGAGCTGTTTTTT.

The chain uses TRBV4-1 and TRBJ2-7, with 14 nucleotides matching TRBD2. Germline CDR1 is MGHRA and CDR2 is YSYEKL. The ends lost 3 bases at V and 6 bases at J; junction bases unmatched: 4. The CDR3 is 15 amino acids. The CDR3 sequence: CASSQGLAGVIEQYF. As DNA, the CDR3 is TGCGCCAGCAGCCAGGGACTAGCGGGAGTCATCGAGCAGTACTTC.

This sequence joins TRBV19 and TRBJ2-7, with D possibly called TRBD1 or TRBD2 (5 bases each). CDR1 is LNHDA and CDR2 is SQIVND in the germline V gene (reference sequence). Trimming pared 6 bases from V and 2 bases from J, leaving 14 bases between. This CDR3 has 14 residues. CDR3 nucleotide sequence: TGTGCCAGTAGCCCCGGGTTGGGGGCCTACGAGCAGTACTTC. Its translation is CASSPGLGAYEQYF.

The chain carries TRBV4-1 and TRBJ1-1; D may be TRBD1 (6 bases). The CDR3 spans 16 residues. V lost 0 bases and J 5 bases, leaving 16 bases between the germline ends. Germline CDR1 MGHRA, CDR2 YSYEKL. This CDR3 is CASSQDEGQGLTEAFF. As DNA, the CDR3 is TGCGCCAGCAGCCAAGATGAGGGCCAGGGGTTAACTGAAGCTTTCTTT.

The rearrangement joins TRBV6-5 to TRBJ1-6; TRBD1 matches 7 bases. V was pared by 4 bases and J by 7 bases, with 10 bases of the junction left unmatched. The CDR3 is 16 residues long. Germline V gene sequence: CDR1 MNHEY, CDR2 SVGAGI. CDR3 DNA sequence: TGTGCCAGCAGTTTCAACAGGGGTAAAGGAAATTCACCCCTCCACTTT. Translated, it gives CASSFNRGKGNSPLHF.

The chain uses TRBV2 and TRBJ2-1, with TRBD2 identical over 8 bases. The CDR3 extends over 18 amino acids. The junction had 12 bases not matched to a gene; V was cut back by 2 bases and J by 3 bases. CDR1 is SNHLY and CDR2 is FYNNEI in the germline V gene. The CDR3 DNA is TGTGCCAGCAGTGAAAAGGTCCCGCGGGGGGTTGGCTACAATGAGCAGTTCTTC. Translating gives CASSEKVPRGVGYNEQFF.

V usage is TRBV5-1 and J usage is TRBJ2-5, with 12 bases lining up with TRBD2. This CDR3 region has 19 residues. Germline loops: CDR1 SGHRS, CDR2 YFSETQ. V was clipped by 0 bases and J by 3 bases; unmatched bases: 12. The CDR3 is CASSLEGRTSGILKETQYF. CDR3 bases: TGCGCCAGCAGCTTGGAGGGTAGGACTAGCGGGATACTAAAAGAGACCCAGTACTTC. Based on the CDR3 plus reference TRBV5-1 and TRBJ2-5, the full variable domain is KAGVTQTPRYLIKTRGQQVTLSCSPISGHRSVSWYQQTPGQGLQFLFEYFSETQRNKGNFPGRFSGRQFSNSRSEMNVSTLELGDSALYLCASSLEGRTSGILKETQYFGPGTRLLVL.